This entry describes one TCR beta chain. This record comes from a study of T cells after somatic rescue of genetic block. Profiling relied on immunoSEQ multiplex PCR, and the TCRdb table lists in-frame clones only, not all of them. The table lists tens of thousands of clones, 90% to 96% of them singletons. Germline V gene data show CDR1 as SQVTM and CDR2 as ANQGSEA. With V trimmed by 6 bases and J by 5 bases, 6 bases remained unmatched. The CDR3 spans 14 residues. The TCR was taken from a child less than two years old. The sample was peripheral blood mononuclear cells (PBMCs). This sequence joins TRBV29-1 and TRBJ2-7; 14 positions match TRBD2. CDR3 DNA sequence: TGCAGCGTGACTAGCGGGAGGGCCAGCGACGAGCAGTACTTC. It encodes CSVTSGRASDEQYF.